This T cell receptor beta chain was obtained from a study of cytomegalovirus exposure and HLA in healthy donors. V lost 6 bases to trimming and J lost 2 bases; unmatched junction nucleotides: 5. CDR1 and CDR2 (germline): SGHTA, FQGNSA. The CDR3 is made up of 14 amino acids. PCR was performed using 60 Vbeta and 13 Jbeta primers. Under the authors' procedure: An analysis performed later counted about 80 million unique TCR beta chains (roughly 10 million of them shared). Sequenced by immunoSEQ multiplex PCR; TCRdb stores in-frame clones only, minus some. The V and J calls and clone size were taken over from that table, and D and trimming were inferred from the DNA. The sample contains some 85,000 clones, around 78% of which appear only once.

The receptor was isolated from a middle-aged woman in good health and CMV-seropositive. This chain connects TRBV7-2 to TRBJ2-7; 9 nucleotides line up with TRBD2. The sequencing input was PBMCs. The CDR3 DNA reads as TGTGCCAGCAGAATAGCGGGGGTACCCTACGAGCAGTACTTC. Its translation is CASRIAGVPYEQYF. Looking up the rest from reference TRBV7-2 and TRBJ2-7 gives the full variable domain: GAGVSQSPSNKVTEKGKDVELRCDPISGHTALYWYRQSLGQGLEFLIYFQGNSAPDKSGLPSDRFSAERTGGSVSTLTIQRTQQEDSAVYLCASRIAGVPYEQYFGPGTRLTVT.